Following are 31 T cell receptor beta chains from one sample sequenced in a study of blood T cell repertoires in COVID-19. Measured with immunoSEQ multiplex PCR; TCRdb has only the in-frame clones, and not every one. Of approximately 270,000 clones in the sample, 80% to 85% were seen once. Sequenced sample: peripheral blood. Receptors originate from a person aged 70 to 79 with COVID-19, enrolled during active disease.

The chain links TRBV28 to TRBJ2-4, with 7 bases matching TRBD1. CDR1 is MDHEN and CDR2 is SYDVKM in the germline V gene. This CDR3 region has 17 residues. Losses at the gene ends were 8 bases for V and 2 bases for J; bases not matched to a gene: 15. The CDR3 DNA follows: TGTGCCAGCGGTACCCGCAGGGGGATTACCTCCAAAAACATTCAGTACTTC. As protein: CASGTRRGITSKNIQYF.

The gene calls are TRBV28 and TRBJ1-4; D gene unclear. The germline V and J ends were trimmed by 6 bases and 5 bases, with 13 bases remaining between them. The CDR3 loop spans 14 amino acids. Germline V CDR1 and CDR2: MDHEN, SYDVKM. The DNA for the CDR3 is TGTGCCAGCAGCGGGGTAAGAGGGAATGAAAAACTGTTTTTT. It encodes CASSGVRGNEKLFF. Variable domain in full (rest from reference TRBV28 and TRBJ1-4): DVKVTQSSRYLVKRTGEKVFLECVQDMDHENMFWYRQDPGLGLRLIYFSYDVKMKEKGDIPEGYSVSREKKERFSLILESASTNQTSMYLCASSGVRGNEKLFFGSGTQLSVL.

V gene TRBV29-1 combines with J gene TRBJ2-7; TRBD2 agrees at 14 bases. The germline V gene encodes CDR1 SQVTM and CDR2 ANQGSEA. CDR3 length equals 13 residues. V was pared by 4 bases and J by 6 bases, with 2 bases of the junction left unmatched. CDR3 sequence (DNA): TGCAGCGTTGTGGGACTAGCGGGAGCCGAGCAGTACTTC. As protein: CSVVGLAGAEQYF.

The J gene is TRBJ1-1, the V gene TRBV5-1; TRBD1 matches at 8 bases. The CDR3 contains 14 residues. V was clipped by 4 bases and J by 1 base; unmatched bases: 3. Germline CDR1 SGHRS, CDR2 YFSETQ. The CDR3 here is CASSPGTGNTEAFF. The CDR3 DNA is TGCGCCAGCAGCCCCGGGACAGGGAACACTGAAGCTTTCTTT.

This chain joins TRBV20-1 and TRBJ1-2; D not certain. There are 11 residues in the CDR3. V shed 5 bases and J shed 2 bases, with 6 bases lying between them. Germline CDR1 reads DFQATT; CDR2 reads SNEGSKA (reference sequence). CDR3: CSAPQNYGYTF. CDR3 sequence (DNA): TGCAGTGCTCCGCAGAACTATGGCTACACCTTC.

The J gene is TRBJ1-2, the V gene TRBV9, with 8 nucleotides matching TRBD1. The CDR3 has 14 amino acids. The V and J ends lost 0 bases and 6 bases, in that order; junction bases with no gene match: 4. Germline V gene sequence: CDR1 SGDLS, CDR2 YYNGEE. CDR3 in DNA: TGTGCCAGCAGCGTAGCAGGGGGCTCGGATGGCTACACCTTC. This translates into CASSVAGGSDGYTF.

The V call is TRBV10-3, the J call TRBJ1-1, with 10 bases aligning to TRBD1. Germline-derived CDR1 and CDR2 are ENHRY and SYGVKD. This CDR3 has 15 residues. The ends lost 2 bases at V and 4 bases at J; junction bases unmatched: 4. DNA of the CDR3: TGTGCCATCAGTGAGCCGGGACAGGGGTCCACTGAAGCTTTCTTT. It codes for CAISEPGQGSTEAFF.

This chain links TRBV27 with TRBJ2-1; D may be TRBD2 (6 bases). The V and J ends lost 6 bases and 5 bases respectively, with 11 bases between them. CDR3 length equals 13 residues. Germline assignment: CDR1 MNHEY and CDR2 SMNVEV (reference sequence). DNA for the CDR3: TGTGCCAGCAGGGCTAGCGCAGACAATGAGCAGTTCTTC. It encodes CASRASADNEQFF.

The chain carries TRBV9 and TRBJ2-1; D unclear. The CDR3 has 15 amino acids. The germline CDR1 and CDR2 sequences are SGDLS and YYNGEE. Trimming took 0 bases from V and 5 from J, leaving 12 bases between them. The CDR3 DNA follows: TGTGCCAGCAGCGTAGGGGTGGGCTCGCACAATGAGCAGTTCTTC. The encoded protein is CASSVGVGSHNEQFF.

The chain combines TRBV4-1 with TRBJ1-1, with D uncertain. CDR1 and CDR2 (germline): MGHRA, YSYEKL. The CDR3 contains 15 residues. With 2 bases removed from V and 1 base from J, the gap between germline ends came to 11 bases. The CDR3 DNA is TGCGCCAGCAGCCAATCGGGGTTAACGAACACTGAAGCTTTCTTT. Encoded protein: CASSQSGLTNTEAFF.

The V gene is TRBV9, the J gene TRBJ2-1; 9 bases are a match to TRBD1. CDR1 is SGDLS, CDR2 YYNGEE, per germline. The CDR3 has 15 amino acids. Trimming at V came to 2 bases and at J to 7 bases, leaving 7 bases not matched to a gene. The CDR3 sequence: CASSVTWTGENEQFF. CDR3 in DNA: TGTGCCAGCAGCGTTACCTGGACAGGGGAGAATGAGCAGTTCTTC.

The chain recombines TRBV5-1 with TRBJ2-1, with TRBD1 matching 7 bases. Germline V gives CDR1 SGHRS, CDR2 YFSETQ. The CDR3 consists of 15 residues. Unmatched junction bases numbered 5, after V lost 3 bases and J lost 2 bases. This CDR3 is CASSWDSQTYNEQFF. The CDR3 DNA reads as TGCGCCAGCAGCTGGGACAGCCAAACCTACAATGAGCAGTTCTTC.

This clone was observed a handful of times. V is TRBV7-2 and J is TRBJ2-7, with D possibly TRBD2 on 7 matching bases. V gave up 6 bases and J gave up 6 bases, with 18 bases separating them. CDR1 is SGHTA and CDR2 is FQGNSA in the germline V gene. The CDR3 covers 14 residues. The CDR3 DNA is TGTGCCAGCAGGCCTGAGGGGGGGTTCCTCGAGCAGTACTTC. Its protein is CASRPEGGFLEQYF. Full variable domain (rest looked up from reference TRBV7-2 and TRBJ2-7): GAGVSQSPSNKVTEKGKDVELRCDPISGHTALYWYRQSLGQGLEFLIYFQGNSAPDKSGLPSDRFSAERTGGSVSTLTIQRTQQEDSAVYLCASRPEGGFLEQYFGPGTRLTVT.

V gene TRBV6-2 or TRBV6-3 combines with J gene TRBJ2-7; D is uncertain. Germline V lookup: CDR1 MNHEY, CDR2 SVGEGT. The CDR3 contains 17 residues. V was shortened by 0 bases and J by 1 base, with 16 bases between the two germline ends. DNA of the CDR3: TGTGCCAGCAGTTACTCGAAGTCTCACATACAGTCCTACGAGCAGTACTTC. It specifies CASSYSKSHIQSYEQYF.

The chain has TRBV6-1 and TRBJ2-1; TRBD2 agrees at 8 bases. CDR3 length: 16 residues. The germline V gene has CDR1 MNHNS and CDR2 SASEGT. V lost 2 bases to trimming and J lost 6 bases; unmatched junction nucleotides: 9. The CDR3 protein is CASSEQSSGRVNEQFF. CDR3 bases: TGTGCCAGCAGTGAACAGTCTAGCGGGCGGGTCAATGAGCAGTTCTTC.

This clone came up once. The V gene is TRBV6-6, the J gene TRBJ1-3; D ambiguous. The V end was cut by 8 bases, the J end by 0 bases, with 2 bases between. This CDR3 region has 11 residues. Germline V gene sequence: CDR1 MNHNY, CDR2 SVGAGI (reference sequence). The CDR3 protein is CASHSGNTIYF. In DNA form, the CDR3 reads TGTGCCAGCCACTCTGGAAACACCATATATTTT.

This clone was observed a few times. The DNA of the CDR3 is TGTGCCAGCAGCTTAGGCGGGACAGGGGGAGAAAAACTGTTTTTT. This encodes CASSLGGTGGEKLFF. The V and J genes are TRBV13 and TRBJ1-4; TRBD1 matches 11 bases. Germline values: CDR1 PRHDT, CDR2 FYEKMQ (reference sequence). The V and J ends lost 0 bases and 8 bases, in that order; junction bases with no gene match: 2. CDR3 size: 15 residues. Full variable domain (rest looked up from reference TRBV13 and TRBJ1-4): AAGVIQSPRHLIKEKRETATLKCYPIPRHDTVYWYQQGPGQDPQFLISFYEKMQSDKGSIPDRFSAQQFSDYHSELNMSSLELGDSALYFCASSLGGTGGEKLFFGSGTQLSVL.

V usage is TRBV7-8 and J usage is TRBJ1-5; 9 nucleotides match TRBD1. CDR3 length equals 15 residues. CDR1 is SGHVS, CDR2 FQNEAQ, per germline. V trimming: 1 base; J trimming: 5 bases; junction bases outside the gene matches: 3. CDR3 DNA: TGTGCCAGCAGCTTAGTAAGGGACAGGGATCAGCCCCAGCATTTT. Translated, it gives CASSLVRDRDQPQHF.

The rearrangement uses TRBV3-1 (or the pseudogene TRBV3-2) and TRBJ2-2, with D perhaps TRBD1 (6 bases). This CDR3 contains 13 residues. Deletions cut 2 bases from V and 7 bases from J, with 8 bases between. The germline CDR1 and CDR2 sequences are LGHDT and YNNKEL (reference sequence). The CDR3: CASSQLGGGELFF. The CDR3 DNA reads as TGTGCCAGCAGCCAACTAGGGGGCGGGGAGCTGTTTTTT.

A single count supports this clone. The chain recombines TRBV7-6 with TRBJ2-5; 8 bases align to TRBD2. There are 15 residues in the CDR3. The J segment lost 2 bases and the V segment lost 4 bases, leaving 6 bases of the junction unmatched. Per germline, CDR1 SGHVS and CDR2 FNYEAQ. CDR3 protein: CASSSQRGRQETQYF. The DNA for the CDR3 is TGTGCCAGCAGCTCCCAGCGGGGGAGGCAAGAGACCCAGTACTTC. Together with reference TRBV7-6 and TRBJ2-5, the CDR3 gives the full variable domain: GAGVSQSPRYKVTKRGQDVALRCDPISGHVSLYWYRQALGQGPEFLTYFNYEAQQDKSGLPNDRFSAERPEGSISTLTIQRTEQRDSAMYRCASSSQRGRQETQYFGPGTRLLVL.

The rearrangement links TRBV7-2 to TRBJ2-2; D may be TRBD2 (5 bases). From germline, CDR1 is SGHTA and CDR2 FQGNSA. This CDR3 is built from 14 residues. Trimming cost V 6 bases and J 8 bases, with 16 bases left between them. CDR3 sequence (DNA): TGTGCCAGCAGGGGTACTAGAGCGTTAGGGGAGCTGTTTTTT. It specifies CASRGTRALGELFF.

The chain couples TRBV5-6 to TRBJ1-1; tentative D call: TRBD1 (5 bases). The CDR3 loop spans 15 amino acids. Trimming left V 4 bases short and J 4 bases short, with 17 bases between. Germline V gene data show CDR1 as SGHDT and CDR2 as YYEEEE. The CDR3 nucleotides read TGTGCCAGCAGCCCGCTGCAGGGTAGGTCCACTGAAGCTTTCTTT. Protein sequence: CASSPLQGRSTEAFF. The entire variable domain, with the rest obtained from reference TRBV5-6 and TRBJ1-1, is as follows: DAGVTQSPTHLIKTRGQQVTLRCSPKSGHDTVSWYQQALGQGPQFIFQYYEEEERQRGNFPDRFSGHQFPNYSSELNVNALLLGDSALYLCASSPLQGRSTEAFFGQGTRLTVV.

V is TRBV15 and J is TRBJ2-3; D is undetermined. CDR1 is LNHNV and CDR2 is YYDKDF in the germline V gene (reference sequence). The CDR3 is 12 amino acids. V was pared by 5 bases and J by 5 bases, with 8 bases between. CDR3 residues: CATSPGGDTQYF. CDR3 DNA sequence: TGTGCCACCAGCCCCGGTGGAGATACGCAGTATTTT. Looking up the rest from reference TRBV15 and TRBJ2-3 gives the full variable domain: DAMVIQNPRYQVTQFGKPVTLSCSQTLNHNVMYWYQQKSSQAPKLLFHYYDKDFNNEADTPDNFQSRRPNTSFCFLDIRSPGLGDTAMYLCATSPGGDTQYFGPGTRLTVL.

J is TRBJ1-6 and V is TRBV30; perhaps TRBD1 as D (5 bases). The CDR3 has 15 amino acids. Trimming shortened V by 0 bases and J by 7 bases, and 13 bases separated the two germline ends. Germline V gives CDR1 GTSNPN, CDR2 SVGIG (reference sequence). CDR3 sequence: CAWSVTAGQNSPLHF. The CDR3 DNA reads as TGTGCCTGGAGTGTAACGGCAGGACAAAATTCACCCCTCCACTTT. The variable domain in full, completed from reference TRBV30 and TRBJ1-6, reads SQTIHQWPATLVQPVGSPLSLECTVEGTSNPNLYWYRQAAGRGLQLLFYSVGIGQISSEVPQNLSASRPQDRQFILSSKKLLLSDSGFYLCAWSVTAGQNSPLHFGNGTRLTVT.

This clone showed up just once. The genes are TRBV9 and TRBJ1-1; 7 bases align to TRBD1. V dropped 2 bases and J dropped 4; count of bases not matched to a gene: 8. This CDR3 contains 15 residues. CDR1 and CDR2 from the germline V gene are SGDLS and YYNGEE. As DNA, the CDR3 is TGTGCCAGCAGCGTGAAAGGGGGCCAGTTCACTGAAGCTTTCTTT. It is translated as CASSVKGGQFTEAFF.

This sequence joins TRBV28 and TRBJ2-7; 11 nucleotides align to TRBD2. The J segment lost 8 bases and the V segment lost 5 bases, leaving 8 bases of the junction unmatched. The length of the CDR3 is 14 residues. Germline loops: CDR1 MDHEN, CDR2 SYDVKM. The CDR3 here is CASSEELAGGQQYF. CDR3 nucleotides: TGTGCCAGCAGTGAAGAGCTAGCGGGGGGCCAGCAGTACTTC.

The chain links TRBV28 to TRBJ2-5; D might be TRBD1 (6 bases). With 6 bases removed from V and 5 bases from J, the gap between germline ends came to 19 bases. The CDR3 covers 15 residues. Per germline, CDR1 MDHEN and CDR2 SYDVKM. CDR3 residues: CASSDLAGGVETQYF. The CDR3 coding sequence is TGTGCCAGCAGCGACTTAGCTGGGGGCGTTGAGACCCAGTACTTC.

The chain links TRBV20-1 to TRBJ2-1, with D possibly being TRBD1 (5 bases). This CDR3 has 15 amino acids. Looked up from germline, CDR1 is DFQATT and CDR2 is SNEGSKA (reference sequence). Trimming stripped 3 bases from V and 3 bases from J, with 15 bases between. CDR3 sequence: CSASLDRRNYNEQFF. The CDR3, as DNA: TGCAGTGCTAGTCTCGACAGAAGAAACTACAATGAGCAGTTCTTC.

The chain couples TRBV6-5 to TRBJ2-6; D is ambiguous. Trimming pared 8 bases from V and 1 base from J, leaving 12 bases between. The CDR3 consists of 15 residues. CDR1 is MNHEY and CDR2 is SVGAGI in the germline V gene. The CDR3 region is CASLFPGSGANVLTF. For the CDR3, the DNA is TGTGCCAGCCTCTTCCCGGGTTCTGGGGCCAACGTCCTGACTTTC.

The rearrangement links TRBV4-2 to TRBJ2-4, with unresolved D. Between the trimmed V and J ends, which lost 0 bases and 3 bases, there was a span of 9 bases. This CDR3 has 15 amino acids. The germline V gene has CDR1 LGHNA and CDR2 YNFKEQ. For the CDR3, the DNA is TGTGCCAGCAGCCAAGAGTCTAGGAACAAAAACATTCAGTACTTC. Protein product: CASSQESRNKNIQYF.

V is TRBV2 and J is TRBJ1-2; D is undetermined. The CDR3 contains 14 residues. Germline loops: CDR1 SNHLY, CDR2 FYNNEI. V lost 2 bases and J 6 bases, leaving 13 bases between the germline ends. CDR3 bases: TGTGCCAGCAGTGAATCGGGGAGCGGTGATGGCTACACCTTC. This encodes CASSESGSGDGYTF.